Listed below are T cell receptor beta chains from one sample, sequenced in a study of T cell repertoires in cytomegalovirus infection. TCRdb called the reads again in MiXCR, with one record for every CDR3 protein. The sample has about 830,000 distinct CDR3 sequences, approximately 32% seen once. The antigens of these receptors remain unknown. This specimen consisted of cultured CD8+ T cells from PBMCs, obtained from culture after CMV antigen stimulation. The receptors come from a human donor in good health (CMV status not recorded). Some clones in this sample may be carry-over from other donors' samples. The conserved cysteine and the conserved F or W are not part of the CDR3 here. The D gene is left open where the match is weak.

>NA|TRBV27|13
ASSLNQDIHTEAF
>TRBD1|TRBV7-7|11
ASSSYRGTEAF
>NA|TRBV7-8|13
ASSLVVGGHYGYT
>NA|TRBV7-6|14
ASSLAGAGRWYGYT
>NA|TRBV20-1|12
SASGRARNYGYT
>TRBD1|TRBV7-2|12
ASSSTDRVNEQF
>TRBD2|TRBV10-3|14
VISDGAGGTQETQY
>NA|TRBV11-2|16
ASSLVPYSPATYNEQF
>NA|TRBV28|12
ASSPLVEPDGYT
>TRBD1|TRBV6-1|13
ASSEGLDRNYGYT
>NA|TRBV4-1|12
ASSQGGRADGYT
>NA|TRBV7-9|14
ASSLGWAGDRYGYT
>NA|TRBV9|13
ASSLNRGWTDTQY
>NA|TRBV7-2|9
ASSFLGELF
>NA|TRBV28|14
ASFGNLPPNTGELF
>TRBD2|TRBV4-1|14
ASSHLLAGGLETQY
>TRBD1|TRBV10-2|13
ASSESKGAHYGYT
>TRBD2|TRBV4-2|13
ASSQDFGGQETQY
>NA|TRBV6-5|14
ASSYYRGGVTDTQY
>NA|TRBV25-1|13
ASSESTGGNSPLH
>NA|TRBV7-6|12
ASSDSMGTDTQY
>TRBD1|TRBV10-3|11
AISTGSAGELF
>TRBD2|TRBV6-1|13
ASSGGREGFYEQY
>NA|TRBV6-5|13
ASWRAGATNYGYT
>NA|TRBV7-2|10
ASTPGSEKLF
>NA|TRBV7-9|13
ASSPSRGFTDTQY
>TRBD1|TRBV7-3|13
ASSWTGGIADTQY
>TRBD2|TRBV6-2/TRBV6-3|11
ASRDGLADTQY
>NA|TRBV10-3|13
AISESAGSQNIQY
>NA|TRBV27|11
ASSSPGHSEAF
>TRBD1|TRBV6-8|12
ASSYGQGDLALH
>NA|TRBV6-7|10
ASSYFNYGYT
>NA|TRBV20-1|11
SAGPAGGEKLF
>TRBD1|TRBV12-3/TRBV12-4|14
ASSRRTGRSNQPQH
>NA|TRBV6-2/TRBV6-3|11
ASSYLLDTEAF
>NA|TRBV7-6|12
ASSLGSGTDTQY
>NA|TRBV19|12
ASSIAGTNQPQH
>NA|TRBV2|11
ASNQELNTEAL
>NA|TRBV24-1|12
ATSDGGRTDTQY
>NA|TRBV4-1|12
ASSQGPEKFDYT
>NA|TRBV7-2|14
ASRPRSSSYNSPLH
>TRBD2|TRBV6-6|16
ASSYLEGGLAGYNEQF
>NA|TRBV15|11
ATSRVTGNEQF
>TRBD1|TRBV20-1|14
SAREGTGAWPYGYT
>NA|TRBV19|10
ATETVSYGYT
>NA|TRBV7-6|13
ASSLGIGQIYEQY
>TRBD1|TRBV4-1|12
ASSQAGTDYGYT
>NA|TRBV7-9|15
ASSLAGGPIRRETQY
>TRBD1|TRBV19|13
ASKGSTGTNQPQH
>TRBD1|TRBV5-8|14
ASSLADRGLFGELF
>NA|TRBV12-3/TRBV12-4|12
ASSFWGADYGYT
>TRBD2|TRBV5-1|12
ASAGGTNTGELF
>NA|TRBV28|13
ASSPLQGSNQPQH
>NA|TRBV4-1|11
ASSQVPNTEAF
>NA|TRBV27|12
ASSQGRANYGYT